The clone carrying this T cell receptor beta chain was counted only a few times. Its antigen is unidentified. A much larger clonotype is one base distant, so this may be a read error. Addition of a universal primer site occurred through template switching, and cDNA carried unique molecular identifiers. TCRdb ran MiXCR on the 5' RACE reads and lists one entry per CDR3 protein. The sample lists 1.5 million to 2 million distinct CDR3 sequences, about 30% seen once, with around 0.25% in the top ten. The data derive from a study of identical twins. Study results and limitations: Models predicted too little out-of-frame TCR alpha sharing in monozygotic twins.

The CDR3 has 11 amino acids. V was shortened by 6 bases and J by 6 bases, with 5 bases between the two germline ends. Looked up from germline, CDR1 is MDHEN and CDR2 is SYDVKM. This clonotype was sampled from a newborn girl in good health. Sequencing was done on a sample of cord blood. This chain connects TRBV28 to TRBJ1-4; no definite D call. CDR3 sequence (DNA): TGTGCCAGCAGCCACGATGAAAAACTGTTTTTT. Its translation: CASSHDEKLFF. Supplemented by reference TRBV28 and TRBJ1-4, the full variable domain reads DVKVTQSSRYLVKRTGEKVFLECVQDMDHENMFWYRQDPGLGLRLIYFSYDVKMKEKGDIPEGYSVSREKKERFSLILESASTNQTSMYLCASSHDEKLFFGSGTQLSVL.